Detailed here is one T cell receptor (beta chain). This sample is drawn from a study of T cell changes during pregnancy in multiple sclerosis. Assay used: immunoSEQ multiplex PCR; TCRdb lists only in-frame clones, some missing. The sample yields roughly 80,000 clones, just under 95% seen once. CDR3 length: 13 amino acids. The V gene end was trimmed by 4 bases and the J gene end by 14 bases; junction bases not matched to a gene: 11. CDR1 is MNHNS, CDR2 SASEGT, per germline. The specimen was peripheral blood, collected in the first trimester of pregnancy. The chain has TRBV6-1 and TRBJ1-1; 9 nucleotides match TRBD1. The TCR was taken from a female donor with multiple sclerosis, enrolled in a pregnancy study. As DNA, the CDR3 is TGTGCCAGCAGTGTGAAGGACAGGGGAACGAGATTCTTT. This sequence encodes CASSVKDRGTRFF.